These 17 T cell receptor beta chains were all obtained from the same sample, sequenced in a study of T cell responses to AZD1222 COVID-19 vaccine. Repertoires were generated with immunoSEQ multiplex PCR, while TCRdb's copy carries only in-frame clones and drops some. The sample holds 140,000 or so clones, 92% seen once. This material consisted of peripheral blood, taken on day 0 of AZD1222 vaccination. The receptor set was obtained from an adult in good health.

V and J are TRBV2 and TRBJ2-5; TRBD2 matches 9 bases. CDR1 and CDR2 from the germline V gene are SNHLY and FYNNEI. This CDR3 has 18 amino acids. J gave up 4 bases and V 2 bases, and 14 bases lay outside the gene matches. CDR3 protein: CASSEFLLREGRRETQYF. DNA of the CDR3: TGTGCCAGCAGTGAATTCCTCTTGCGGGAGGGCCGGCGAGAGACCCAGTACTTC.

The chain is built from TRBV28 and TRBJ1-4, with unresolved D. This CDR3 comprises 16 residues. V was trimmed by 6 bases and J by 8 bases, leaving 22 bases between them. Germline values: CDR1 MDHEN, CDR2 SYDVKM. The CDR3 reads CASSHGRGRGEEKLFF. CDR3 DNA: TGTGCCAGCAGCCACGGACGCGGACGGGGAGAGGAAAAACTGTTTTTT.

V is TRBV30 and J is TRBJ1-6; the D is unclear. Trimming left V 4 bases short and J 10 bases short, with 11 bases between. CDR3 size: 12 residues. Germline CDR1 reads GTSNPN; CDR2 reads SVGIG (reference sequence). The CDR3 loop is CAWTLTGSPLHF. For the CDR3, the DNA is TGTGCCTGGACTCTCACCGGGTCACCCCTCCACTTT.

The chain has TRBV2 and TRBJ2-1; perhaps TRBD2 as D (5 bases). This CDR3 has 13 amino acids. The germline CDR1 and CDR2 sequences are SNHLY and FYNNEI. Between the trimmed V and J ends, which lost 7 bases and 14 bases, there was a span of 21 bases. Here the CDR3 reads CASTESAEAREFF. The CDR3 DNA follows: TGTGCCAGCACCGAAAGTGCGGAGGCTCGGGAGTTCTTC.

The chain couples TRBV30 to TRBJ2-6; D ambiguous. Germline CDR1 is GTSNPN and CDR2 is SVGIG (reference sequence). CDR3 length: 18 amino acids. Trimming pared 0 bases from V and 0 bases from J, leaving 15 bases between. The DNA of the CDR3 is TGTGCCTGGAGTGTTACCGCCTTATTCCGCTCTGGGGCCAACGTCCTGACTTTC. Its protein is CAWSVTALFRSGANVLTF.

The rearrangement joins TRBV19 to TRBJ1-3; D is unresolved. Germline CDR1 reads LNHDA; CDR2 reads SQIVND (reference sequence). The V and J ends lost 8 bases and 0 bases respectively, with 14 bases between them. There are 15 residues in the CDR3. The CDR3 DNA reads TGTGCCAGTCGCTCTTTTCGGGGCTCTGGAAACACCATATATTTT. Residues: CASRSFRGSGNTIYF.

The chain carries TRBV5-4 and TRBJ1-2; 12 nucleotides align to TRBD1. The CDR3 spans 14 residues. The J segment lost 8 bases and the V segment lost 4 bases, leaving 6 bases of the junction unmatched. CDR1 and CDR2 from the germline V gene are SGHNT and YYREEE (reference sequence). In DNA form, the CDR3 reads TGTGCCAGCAGCCGGATCGGGACAGGGGGCGGCTACACCTTC. Translation gives CASSRIGTGGGYTF.

This chain connects TRBV6-5 to TRBJ2-2; the D is unclear. Germline values: CDR1 MNHEY, CDR2 SVGAGI. This CDR3 is built from 14 residues. V lost 6 bases and J 5 bases, leaving 13 bases between the germline ends. This CDR3 reads CASSQGIGTGELFF. CDR3 coding DNA: TGTGCCAGCAGCCAAGGCATAGGGACCGGGGAGCTGTTTTTT.

J is TRBJ1-1 and V is TRBV5-6; D uncertain. V was pared by 2 bases and J by 11 bases, with 19 bases between. The CDR3 runs 14 residues. Germline V gene data show CDR1 as SGHDT and CDR2 as YYEEEE. DNA for the CDR3: TGTGCCAGCAGCTTTGGCCTCTTAGAGGTAGCGGCTTTCTTT. It is translated as CASSFGLLEVAAFF.

The chain couples TRBV18 to TRBJ1-1; 7 bases agree with TRBD1. This CDR3 contains 16 residues. Germline V lookup: CDR1 KGHSH, CDR2 LQKENI. V lost 3 bases to trimming and J lost 4 bases; unmatched junction nucleotides: 11. This CDR3 reads CASSPRQGWEPTEAFF. Here the CDR3 DNA reads TGTGCCAGCTCACCTCGACAGGGATGGGAGCCCACTGAAGCTTTCTTT.

This chain joins TRBV5-1 and TRBJ1-4, with a tentative D call TRBD1 (6 bases). Germline V gene sequence: CDR1 SGHRS, CDR2 YFSETQ. The ends were cut back, 0 bases at V and 7 bases at J, with 10 bases in the middle. The CDR3 is made up of 14 amino acids. The CDR3 spells CASSLDRVGEKLFF. For the CDR3, the DNA is TGCGCCAGCAGCTTGGACAGGGTCGGTGAAAAACTGTTTTTT. The full variable domain, rest sourced from reference TRBV5-1 and TRBJ1-4, is KAGVTQTPRYLIKTRGQQVTLSCSPISGHRSVSWYQQTPGQGLQFLFEYFSETQRNKGNFPGRFSGRQFSNSRSEMNVSTLELGDSALYLCASSLDRVGEKLFFGSGTQLSVL.

This chain joins TRBV6-5 and TRBJ1-2; D may be TRBD1 (5 bases). The CDR3 has 14 residues. Germline V CDR1 and CDR2: MNHEY, SVGAGI. V lost 0 bases, J lost 5 bases, and 10 bases lay in between. The CDR3 spells CASSYSLGDYGYTF. For the CDR3, the DNA is TGTGCCAGCAGTTACTCGTTGGGGGATTATGGCTACACCTTC.

This chain links TRBV5-1 with TRBJ1-2, with D unclear. The germline CDR1 and CDR2 sequences are SGHRS and YFSETQ. This CDR3 has 16 amino acids. The V gene lost 4 bases and the J gene lost 8 bases, with 24 bases spanning the gap. The CDR3 region is CASSRPGGPRRGGYTF. The CDR3, as DNA: TGCGCCAGCAGCCGTCCCGGTGGACCCCGGAGAGGAGGCTACACCTTC.

The sample holds one count of this clone. This rearrangement joins TRBV9 to TRBJ2-3; unclear D gene. The CDR3 spans 17 residues. Germline V gives CDR1 SGDLS, CDR2 YYNGEE. Trimming took 0 bases from V and 0 from J, leaving 14 bases between them. Here the CDR3 reads CASSVAFWGSSTDTQYF. CDR3 nucleotide sequence: TGTGCCAGCAGCGTAGCCTTCTGGGGAAGTAGCACAGATACGCAGTATTTT.

The chain couples TRBV30 to TRBJ1-2; unclear D gene. CDR3 length equals 12 residues. Germline V CDR1 and CDR2: GTSNPN, SVGIG (reference sequence). V lost 2 bases and J lost 2, with 6 bases in between. CDR3 amino acids: CAWSPRNYGYTF. In nucleotides, the CDR3 is TGTGCCTGGAGTCCCAGGAACTATGGCTACACCTTC.

This chain connects TRBV3-1 (or the pseudogene TRBV3-2) to TRBJ1-2; D is unclear. V was clipped by 1 base and J by 0 bases, with 9 bases between them. Germline CDR1 reads LGHDT; CDR2 reads YNNKEL (reference sequence). This CDR3 comprises 15 residues. The CDR3 bases are TGTGCCAGCAGCCAAGTTGGCGGAGCTAACTATGGCTACACCTTC. Amino acid sequence: CASSQVGGANYGYTF.

The rearrangement links TRBV9 to TRBJ2-2, with D uncertain. Germline CDR1 reads SGDLS; CDR2 reads YYNGEE. V was shortened by 6 bases and J by 5 bases, with 11 bases between the two germline ends. The CDR3 has 13 residues. DNA for the CDR3: TGTGCCAGCACCAGCCGCAAAACCGGGGAGCTGTTTTTT. Residues: CASTSRKTGELFF.